Below, one T cell receptor beta chain is given with its context. Its antigen specificity is not known. No much larger clone exists at a distance of one base, and base qualities are not known. The CDR3 has 14 amino acids, counting the end cysteine and phenylalanine. Only the CDR3 DNA is retained, 42 bases long and in frame from the first base. Clipping removes 6 bases from V and 4 bases from J, with 8 as the unmatched junction base count. The library was prepared using 5' RACE. TCRdb names Illumina HiSeq 2500 as the instrument used. A second PCR of about 7 to 12 cycles was run with a J-beta primer mix and a sample-barcoded 5' primer. Each TCR beta cDNA molecule received a unique molecular identifier from a template-switch 5' adaptor carrying 12 random nucleotides. At least 2.5 million CDR3-containing paired-end reads were obtained from each sample. All of the RNA was converted into first-strand cDNA using the Mint cDNA synthesis kit, with a TRBC-specific oligonucleotide serving as the primer. Following uracil-DNA glycosylase treatment, all cDNA underwent a first 18-cycle PCR with the universal primers M1SS and BC2_uni_R. As for the original processing: Each sample was normalized by randomly selecting 1 million high-quality reads, each carrying a distinct molecular identifier. Reads with shared molecular identifiers were discarded instead of being binned into consensus sequences. MiTCR, run with a Q25 quality threshold and the strictest error-elimination algorithm, handled CDR3 identification, clonotype clustering and error correction. A nonparametric unseen species model using Euler transformation provided a lower-bound estimate of total TCR beta diversity. TCRdb redid the processing of the public reads, applying fastp at Q25 and MiXCR, and retained in-frame beta chains. Rows with a matching CDR3 protein are joined into one entry that keeps the most common DNA and genes. The V and J calls follow TCRdb's processing rather than the paper's. The sample profile shows 650,000 to 1,000,000 distinct CDR3 sequences; under 40% of them were found once. 13% of the sample comes from the top ten.

Donors were a few dozen systemically healthy Caucasian individuals from Russia aged 6 to 90 years. Each donor gave about 10 milliliters of peripheral blood, drawn into EDTA-treated Vacutainer tubes. Ficoll-Paque density-gradient centrifugation was used to isolate PBMCs, with at least 7 million per sample. Trizol reagent was used to extract total RNA from the PBMCs, yielding at least 5.5 micrograms per sample. The percentages of naive CD45RAhigh/CD27high T cells were determined by flow cytometry on a PBMC aliquot from every donor. The sample comes from a study of blood T cells in healthy people across ages (dated by TCRdb to about 2015). With regard to the full study: In model experiments, template switching captured about one uniquely barcoded TCR beta cDNA molecule for every two T cells. Donors were grouped into four age groups: young (average 16 years), middle-aged (less than 40), aged (over 55) and long-lived (around 82). Using the same blood draw, the study looked at two additional independent replicas of 1 million unique cDNA reads for two donors, one aged 18 to 30 and the other aged 80 or older. To avoid experimental bias, donors of different ages were randomly spread across the sequencing lanes. Age-related changes in TCR beta repertoire diversity were measured in the study by deep sequencing normalized with unique cDNA molecular identifiers. Paper-wide results and their limitations: Total diversity estimates from one million sequenced T cells were considered lower bounds and underestimates. Since profiling was done on bulk unsorted PBMCs, naive and antigen-experienced compartments could not be conclusively compared. Because the CMV infection status of the donors was unknown, age-related changes in expanded clonotypes may potentially have been confounded. There was a strong correlation between observed TCR beta diversity and the percentage of naive T cells measured by flow cytometry. Observed TCR beta diversity per million T cells fell roughly linearly with age, and a significant reduction was already apparent by age roughly 40. The long-lived group showed more naive CD4+ T cells, fewer expanded clones and increased TCR diversity than the aged group, suggesting age selection.

The sequenced sample was blood. The sequence derives from a man aged 18 to 29 in good health. The chain was built from TRBV12-3 or TRBV12-4 and TRBJ1-1, and 7 junction bases match TRBD1. The DNA reads TGTGCCAGCAGCGACACAGGGGCTAGCACTGAAGCTTTCTTT. Translated, this is CASSDTGASTEAFF.